The clone carrying this TCR beta chain was recorded once. The germline V and J ends were trimmed by 4 bases and 2 bases, with 8 bases remaining between them. CDR1 and CDR2 (germline): LGHNA, YSLEER. CDR3 length: 13 amino acids. This sample was included in a study of T cell changes during pregnancy in multiple sclerosis. Here immunoSEQ multiplex PCR was the method, and the copy in TCRdb shows in-frame clones only, minus some. The sample has roughly 40,000 clones, roughly 80% seen once. The receptor was derived from a female donor with multiple sclerosis, enrolled in a pregnancy study. The sample consisted of CD4+ T cells from peripheral blood mononuclear cells, taken before pregnancy. The V gene is TRBV4-3, the J gene TRBJ1-2; tentatively, D is TRBD1 (6 bases). CDR3 region: CASSPDRNYGYTF. Written as DNA, the CDR3 is TGCGCCAGCAGCCCGGACAGAAACTATGGCTACACCTTC.